This T cell receptor beta chain was documented in a study of technical replicates of blood from a few donors. Germline values: CDR1 MNHNY, CDR2 SVGAGI (reference sequence). The ends were cut back, 6 bases at V and 2 bases at J, with 11 bases in the middle. The CDR3 consists of 14 residues. Clones were read by immunoSEQ multiplex PCR, and TCRdb kept only the in-frame ones, dropping some. The sample records around 76,000 clones, approximately 96% being singletons. The source of this sequence is a human donor in good health. Sequences were obtained from T cells isolated from PBMCs. V gene TRBV6-6 combines with J gene TRBJ1-3; D might be TRBD1 (6 bases). CDR3 DNA: TGTGCCAGCAGCTCAGGGGTCCCTGGAAACACCATATATTTT. It translates to CASSSGVPGNTIYF.